This TCR beta chain originates from a study of T cells in Graves' hyperthyroidism and ophthalmopathy. Amplified TCR beta CDR3 regions derived from RNA transcripts. TCR CDR3 regions were first amplified by RT-PCR with HTBI primers. A single record per CDR3 protein comes from TCRdb applying MiXCR to the multiplex PCR reads. The sample has around 600,000 distinct CDR3 sequences, roughly 14% seen once. This clonotype was detected many times. The germline V gene has CDR1 SNHLY and CDR2 FYNNEI. The CDR3 has 16 amino acids. V lost 1 base and J lost 2, with 11 bases in between. Sequencing used blood. The receptor comes from a woman between 45 and 60 years old with Graves' ophthalmopathy. The genes are TRBV2 and TRBJ2-2; a weak D match, TRBD1 (5 bases). The CDR3 DNA is TGTGCCAGCAGTGAAGGGACAAGTCCAAACACCGGGGAGCTGTTTTTT. Translation: CASSEGTSPNTGELFF.